This entry concerns a single T cell receptor beta chain. Its antigen is undetermined. The CDR3 spans 13 residues. V shed 2 bases and J shed 7 bases, with 12 bases lying between them. Per the germline V gene, CDR1 is MGHDK and CDR2 is SYGVNS. This sample is drawn from a study of CD8 T cells in Susac syndrome. Study results and limitations: Clonal expansion involving Susac CD8+ cells peaked in TEMRA cells and active patients.

An amount of RNA that ranged from roughly 0.5 to 1 ug was reverse transcribed with random hexamers. TCRdb re-called the immunoSEQ multiplex PCR reads through MiXCR, storing one row per CDR3 protein. The data hold more than 100,000 distinct CDR3 sequences, with just under 95% observed a single time. The specimen was CD8+ T cells from PBMCs. The J gene is TRBJ2-7, the V gene TRBV25-1; unclear D gene. The clonotype comes from a human donor with Susac syndrome. CDR3 DNA sequence: TGTGCCAGCAGTGAAGGGTTCCGTACGGAGCAGTACTTC. Protein: CASSEGFRTEQYF.